This record covers a single T cell receptor beta chain. A quantity of roughly 0.5 to 1 ug RNA underwent reverse transcription using random hexamers. Amplification of TCR beta CDR3 across 54 Vbeta and 13 Jbeta was performed with immunoSEQ multiplex PCR. TCRdb redid the calling of the immunoSEQ multiplex PCR reads with MiXCR, one entry per CDR3 protein. The data show tens of thousands of distinct CDR3 sequences, just over 95% seen once. CD8+ and CD4+ T cells circulating in blood were sequenced for TCR beta. Negative isolation was used for CD8+ and CD4+ T cells, and FACS enrichment was applied to TEMRA cells. V was clipped by 6 bases and J by 7 bases, with 6 bases between them. The CDR3 covers 11 residues. Germline V gene data show CDR1 as MNHEY and CDR2 as SVGAGI. The data were taken from a study of CD8 T cells in Susac syndrome.

The chain links TRBV6-5 to TRBJ1-4; D unclear. The sample taken for sequencing was CD4+ T cells from PBMCs. This receptor was identified in a human donor with multiple sclerosis. DNA of the CDR3: TGTGCCAGCAGCATGGGTGAAAAACTGTTTTTT. It translates to CASSMGEKLFF.